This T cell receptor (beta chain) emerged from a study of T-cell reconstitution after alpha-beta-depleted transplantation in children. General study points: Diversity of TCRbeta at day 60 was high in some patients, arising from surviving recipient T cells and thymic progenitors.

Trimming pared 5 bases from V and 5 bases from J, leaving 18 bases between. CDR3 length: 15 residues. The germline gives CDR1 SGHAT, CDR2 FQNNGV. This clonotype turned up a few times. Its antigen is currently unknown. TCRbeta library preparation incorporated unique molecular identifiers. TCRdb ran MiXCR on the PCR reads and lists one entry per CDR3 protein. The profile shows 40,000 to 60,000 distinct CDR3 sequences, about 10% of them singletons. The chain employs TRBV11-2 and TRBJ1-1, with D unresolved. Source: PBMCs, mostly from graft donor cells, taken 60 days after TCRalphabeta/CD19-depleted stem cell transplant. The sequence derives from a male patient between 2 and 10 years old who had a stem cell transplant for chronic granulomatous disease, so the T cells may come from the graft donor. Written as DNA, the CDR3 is TGTGCCAGCAGCCCTATGCCCGGGCGAGGTACTGAAGCTTTCTTT. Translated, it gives CASSPMPGRGTEAFF. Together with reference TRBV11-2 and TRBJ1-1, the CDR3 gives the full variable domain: EAGVAQSPRYKIIEKRQSVAFWCNPISGHATLYWYQQILGQGPKLLIQFQNNGVVDDSQLPKDRFSAERLKGVDSTLKIQPAKLEDSAVYLCASSPMPGRGTEAFFGQGTRLTVV.